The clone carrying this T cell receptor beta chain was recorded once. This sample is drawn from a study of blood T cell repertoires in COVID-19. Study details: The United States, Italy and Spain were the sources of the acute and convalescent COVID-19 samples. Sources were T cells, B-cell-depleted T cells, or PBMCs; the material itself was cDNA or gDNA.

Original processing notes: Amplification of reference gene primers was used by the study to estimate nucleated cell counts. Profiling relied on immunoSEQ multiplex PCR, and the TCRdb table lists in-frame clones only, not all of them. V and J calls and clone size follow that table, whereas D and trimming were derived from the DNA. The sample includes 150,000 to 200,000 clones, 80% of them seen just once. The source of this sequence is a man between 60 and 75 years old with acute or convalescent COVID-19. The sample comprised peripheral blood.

Here the CDR3 reads CASSARTDGELFF. In DNA, the CDR3 is TGTGCCAGCTCAGCCCGGACAGACGGGGAGCTGTTTTTT. The rearrangement joins TRBV18 to TRBJ2-2, with D tentatively TRBD1 (6 bases). The V gene lost 5 bases and the J gene lost 7 bases, with 11 bases spanning the gap. This CDR3 is 13 amino acids long. Germline V gene sequence: CDR1 KGHSH, CDR2 LQKENI.